Described below is a single T cell receptor beta chain sequence and its context. Its antigen is unknown. Repertoires were generated with immunoSEQ multiplex PCR, while TCRdb's copy carries only in-frame clones and drops some. The sample records approximately 640,000 clones, around 72% being singletons. This sample is drawn from a study of shared clonotypes between healthy human individuals. Findings of the study overall: A generally larger estimated richness was seen in naive subsets than in memory subsets.

Germline loops: CDR1 MNHNY, CDR2 SVGAGI (reference sequence). The V gene lost 7 bases and the J gene lost 0 bases, with 10 bases spanning the gap. The CDR3 extends over 14 amino acids. Specimen: memory CD4+ T cells sorted from blood. Indicated subset: CD45RA-negative fraction. V gene TRBV6-6 combines with J gene TRBJ1-3; unclear D gene. This TCR derives from a woman in her 30s in good health. CDR3 sequence (DNA): TGTGCCAGCACGAACCCCATCTCTGGAAACACCATATATTTT. Translation gives CASTNPISGNTIYF.